The 29 T cell receptor beta chains in this list originate from one sample, sequenced in a study of T cells in Graves' hyperthyroidism and ophthalmopathy. Amplification targeted TCR beta CDR3 regions from RNA transcripts. RT-PCR in the first round (using the HTBI primer set) targeted the TCR CDR3. TCRdb re-called the multiplex PCR reads through MiXCR, storing one row per CDR3 protein. The sample holds 350,000 to 400,000 distinct CDR3 sequences, approximately 19% seen once. What was sequenced was blood. Receptors originate from a woman younger than 35 with Graves' hyperthyroidism.

This clonotype was seen ten or more times. The genes are TRBV20-1 and TRBJ2-7, with 8 nucleotides matching TRBD1. The CDR3 sequence is 14 residues long. Germline assignment: CDR1 DFQATT and CDR2 SNEGSKA (reference sequence). The V and J ends lost 5 bases and 2 bases, in that order; junction bases with no gene match: 8. The CDR3 DNA reads TGCAGTGCTCGGGACAGGCGACCTCCCTACGAGCAGTACTTC. This codes for CSARDRRPPYEQYF.

In its sample, this clonotype was seen many times. The V and J genes are TRBV2 and TRBJ1-5; D is perhaps TRBD1 (5 bases). The CDR3 runs to 15 residues. Per the germline V gene, CDR1 is SNHLY and CDR2 is FYNNEI. The ends were cut back, 5 bases at V and 3 bases at J, with 14 bases in the middle. The DNA for the CDR3 is TGTGCCAGCAGTCCAACGGAGGGGCTCAATCAGCCCCAGCATTTT. Its translation: CASSPTEGLNQPQHF.

Details on this clonotype: At one end the junction does not follow the germline gene, possibly because of a read error. The J gene is TRBJ2-1, the V gene TRBV15, with D perhaps matching TRBD1 (6 bases). The CDR3 covers 15 residues. CDR1 is LNHNV, CDR2 YYDKDF, per germline (reference sequence). This chain's CDR3 is CSTSRAGANYNEQFF. The CDR3 nucleotides read TGTTCCACCAGCAGAGCAGGGGCGAACTACAATGAGCAGTTCTTC.

This chain connects TRBV28 to TRBJ2-5, with 8 bases that match TRBD1. The CDR3 has 14 residues. CDR1 MDHEN and CDR2 SYDVKM come from the germline V gene. The J segment lost 5 bases and the V segment lost 5 bases, leaving 7 bases of the junction unmatched. CDR3 region: CASSISGGRETQYF. In DNA, the CDR3 is TGTGCCAGCAGTATCTCAGGGGGCAGGGAGACCCAGTACTTC.

The chain is built from TRBV20-1 and TRBJ2-7; 9 bases are shared with TRBD2. Germline-derived CDR1 and CDR2 are DFQATT and SNEGSKA (reference sequence). Trimming cost V 5 bases and J 1 base; bases outside gene matches: 9. The CDR3 extends over 15 amino acids. The CDR3 nucleotides are TGCAGTGCTCGGAGGGCTAGCGGGATATCCTACGAGCAGTACTTC. It codes for CSARRASGISYEQYF.

The chain is built from TRBV7-9 and TRBJ2-2; D might be TRBD1 (6 bases). The ends were cut back, 4 bases at V and 4 bases at J, with 10 bases in the middle. The CDR3 is 14 amino acids. The germline CDR1 and CDR2 sequences are SEHNR and FQNEAQ (reference sequence). This CDR3 is CASSSGAGTGELFF. CDR3 DNA: TGTGCCAGCAGCTCAGGGGCGGGCACCGGGGAGCTGTTTTTT.

The J gene is TRBJ1-1, the V gene TRBV10-3; D is unclear. In germline, CDR1 is ENHRY, CDR2 SYGVKD. There are 12 residues in the CDR3. Trimming took 2 bases from V and 8 from J, leaving 9 bases between them. DNA of the CDR3: TGTGCCATCAGTGAGCCAACCCTCGAAGCTTTCTTT. It yields the protein CAISEPTLEAFF.

This sequence joins TRBV12-3 or TRBV12-4 and TRBJ2-7; D ambiguous. The CDR3 loop spans 12 amino acids. Trimming stripped 8 bases from V and 3 bases from J, with 11 bases between. Here the CDR3 reads CASSWFGYEQYF. In nucleotides, the CDR3 is TGTGCCAGCTCTTGGTTCGGCTACGAGCAGTACTTC.

This clonotype was observed a few times. The chain has TRBV19 and TRBJ2-7; TRBD2 agrees at 10 bases. V shed 1 base and J 2 bases; nucleotides not matched to a gene: 2. The V gene's germline CDR1 is LNHDA and CDR2 SQIVND (reference sequence). CDR3 length: 15 residues. The DNA of the CDR3 is TGTGCCAGTAGTATAGGGAGCGGGGGGGCCTACGAGCAGTACTTC. Translation: CASSIGSGGAYEQYF.

This clonotype was seen repeatedly, ten times or more. V and J are TRBV27 and TRBJ1-2; D not resolved. The CDR3 loop spans 16 amino acids. Germline lookup yields CDR1 MNHEY and CDR2 SMNVEV (reference sequence). Trimming cost V 5 bases and J 3 bases, with 19 bases left between them. The CDR3 reads CASSTIDGITHYGYTF. CDR3 coding DNA: TGTGCCAGCAGTACAATTGACGGGATAACTCACTATGGCTACACCTTC.

There are many counts of this clonotype. A much larger clone differs by one base, so this may be a read error. V usage is TRBV12-3 or TRBV12-4 and J usage is TRBJ1-5; tentative D call: TRBD1 (6 bases). The CDR3 length is 15 residues. Trimming removed 7 bases at V and 3 bases at J, with 16 bases between. In DNA form, the CDR3 reads TGTGCCAGCACCGTGGAGGGGGGGTTCAATCAGCCCCAGCATTTT. This codes for CASTVEGGFNQPQHF.

This clonotype was observed at least ten times. The chain joins TRBV12-3 or TRBV12-4 to TRBJ2-7; D is unresolved. Trimming left V 6 bases short and J 2 bases short, with 8 bases between. This CDR3 spans 12 amino acids. CDR3 protein: CASRRIPYEQYF. The CDR3 DNA follows: TGTGCCAGCAGGAGGATACCCTACGAGCAGTACTTC.

The chain combines TRBV12-3 or TRBV12-4 with TRBJ2-2; 11 bases are a match to TRBD2. The junction had 8 bases not matched to a gene; V was cut back by 3 bases and J by 2 bases. This CDR3 comprises 18 residues. CDR3 DNA sequence: TGTGCCAGCAGTTTTCTAGCGGGGGGCCTAGACAACACCGGGGAGCTGTTTTTT. The encoded protein is CASSFLAGGLDNTGELFF.

This clonotype came up many times. The chain is built from TRBV12-3 or TRBV12-4 and TRBJ2-5; no reliable D call. CDR3 length: 12 amino acids. V was trimmed by 5 bases and J by 5 bases, leaving 9 bases between them. The CDR3 protein is CASSLNTETQYF. The CDR3 DNA reads TGTGCCAGCAGTCTTAATACGGAGACCCAGTACTTC.

As concerns this clonotype: This may be a read error: a much more frequent sequence differs by one nucleotide. The CDR3 loop reads CASKSGGPIHEQYF. CDR3 sequence (DNA): TGTGCCAGCAAGAGCGGGGGGCCGATCCACGAGCAGTACTTC. This sequence joins TRBV6-2 or TRBV6-3 and TRBJ2-7, with 9 positions matching TRBD2. Germline CDR1 and CDR2: MNHEY and SVGEGT. V dropped 7 bases and J dropped 5; count of bases not matched to a gene: 9. The CDR3 runs 14 residues.

The genes are TRBV5-1 and TRBJ2-5; D call uncertain. This CDR3 spans 14 amino acids. Trimming removed 0 bases from V and 1 base from J, with 7 bases in between. Germline V gene data show CDR1 as SGHRS and CDR2 as YFSETQ. Here the CDR3 reads CASSLEGIQETQYF. The CDR3 nucleotides are TGCGCCAGCAGCTTGGAAGGTATCCAAGAGACCCAGTACTTC.

Ten or more counts support this clonotype. The rearrangement links TRBV20-1 to TRBJ1-1; the D gene is possibly TRBD1 (5 bases). Germline CDR1 reads DFQATT; CDR2 reads SNEGSKA (reference sequence). V gave up 0 bases and J gave up 4 bases, with 15 bases separating them. This CDR3 contains 15 residues. CDR3 amino acids: CSARDKTQGSTEAFF. The CDR3 bases are TGCAGTGCTAGAGATAAGACGCAGGGCTCCACTGAAGCTTTCTTT.

The sample holds many counts of this clonotype. The V gene is TRBV28, the J gene TRBJ2-7; possible D gene TRBD1, 6 bases. CDR3 length: 15 residues. CDR1 is MDHEN, CDR2 SYDVKM, per germline. The germline V and J ends were trimmed by 7 bases and 0 bases, with 16 bases remaining between them. CDR3 in amino acids: CASTPVGASSYEQYF. The DNA for the CDR3 is TGTGCCAGCACCCCGGTGGGGGCGAGCTCCTACGAGCAGTACTTC.

This clonotype was detected many times. J is TRBJ2-2 and V is TRBV12-3 or TRBV12-4; 7 nucleotides line up with TRBD2. The CDR3 runs to 16 residues. J was trimmed by 1 base and V by 6 bases; bases with no gene match: 8. The CDR3 DNA reads TGTGCCAGCAGCCCCCTATGGGGGGGGAACACCGGGGAGCTGTTTTTT. Translating it yields CASSPLWGGNTGELFF.

This clonotype was counted ten times or more. The chain is built from TRBV28 and TRBJ1-5; no reliable D call. Germline CDR1 reads MDHEN; CDR2 reads SYDVKM. V lost 3 bases, J lost 6 bases, and 12 bases lay in between. The CDR3 is 14 residues long. The CDR3 region is CASSFRESGQPQHF. The DNA of the CDR3 is TGTGCCAGCAGTTTCCGGGAGAGTGGTCAGCCCCAGCATTTT.

This clonotype occurred many times. This chain joins TRBV14 and TRBJ1-2; 7 bases are shared with TRBD1. The CDR3 totals 14 residues. CDR1 and CDR2 (germline): SGHDN, FVKESK. The ends lost 3 bases at V and 7 bases at J; junction bases unmatched: 8. CDR3 sequence: CASSHFDRVRGYTF. The CDR3 nucleotides read TGTGCCAGCAGCCACTTCGACAGGGTGCGTGGCTACACCTTC.

The gene calls are TRBV6-2 or TRBV6-3 and TRBJ2-5; no firm D call. This CDR3 is built from 12 residues. The germline V gene encodes CDR1 MNHEY and CDR2 SVGEGT. Between the trimmed V and J ends, which lost 5 bases and 5 bases, there was a span of 9 bases. The CDR3 DNA reads TGTGCCAGCAGTCCTTCAGTGGAGACCCAGTACTTC. Protein: CASSPSVETQYF.

This clonotype was recorded at least ten times. The gene calls are TRBV28 and TRBJ1-3; D gene uncertain. The V gene lost 1 base and the J gene lost 3 bases, with 13 bases spanning the gap. The CDR3 extends over 16 amino acids. CDR1 and CDR2 (germline): MDHEN, SYDVKM. The CDR3 sequence is CASSLFPGLGGNTIYF. Written as DNA, the CDR3 is TGTGCCAGCAGTTTATTTCCGGGGTTAGGTGGAAACACCATATATTTT.

This clonotype was detected ten times or more. The chain joins TRBV9 to TRBJ1-1; perhaps TRBD1 as D (5 bases). The germline V gene has CDR1 SGDLS and CDR2 YYNGEE. This CDR3 has 15 amino acids. Trimming stripped 7 bases from V and 5 bases from J, with 21 bases between. CDR3 bases: TGTGCCAGCTCCCCAAGGGTTCAACCAGGGACTGAAGCTTTCTTT. Translated, it gives CASSPRVQPGTEAFF.

J is TRBJ2-7 and V is TRBV15; 8 bases match TRBD1. The junction had 8 bases not matched to a gene; V was cut back by 3 bases and J by 1 base. In germline, CDR1 is LNHNV, CDR2 YYDKDF (reference sequence). CDR3 size: 16 residues. The CDR3 is CATSRLITGGSYEQYF. CDR3 bases: TGTGCCACCAGCAGGTTGATCACAGGGGGATCCTACGAGCAGTACTTC.

This clonotype was recorded at least ten times. This chain joins TRBV5-1 and TRBJ2-2; D is possibly TRBD2 (5 bases). Germline CDR1 reads SGHRS; CDR2 reads YFSETQ. The CDR3 is made up of 14 amino acids. V was shortened by 2 bases and J by 7 bases, with 12 bases between the two germline ends. Here the CDR3 reads CASSFKDWNGELFF. As DNA, the CDR3 is TGCGCCAGCAGCTTCAAGGACTGGAACGGGGAGCTGTTTTTT.

This clonotype was found once. Germline is not matched at one junction end, which may reflect a read error. CDR3 DNA: TGTGCCAGCAGTGACTCGAGGGGTAACTATGGTTACACCTTC. Encoded protein: CASSDSRGNYGYTF. The rearrangement joins TRBV6-4 to TRBJ1-2; D may be TRBD1 (5 bases). The CDR3 is made up of 14 amino acids. Germline V lookup: CDR1 MRHNA, CDR2 SNTAGT.

The chain couples TRBV4-2 to TRBJ2-7; perhaps TRBD2 as D (6 bases). Germline values: CDR1 LGHNA, CDR2 YNFKEQ. V was cut by 0 bases and J by 2 bases, with 14 bases left in between. This CDR3 has 16 residues. As DNA, the CDR3 is TGTGCCAGCAGCCAAGAATTGGCCGGGGGTGCCTACGAGCAGTACTTC. The encoded protein is CASSQELAGGAYEQYF.

This clonotype was recorded at least ten times. The gene calls are TRBV4-1 and TRBJ2-7, with a weak D call TRBD1 (5 bases). CDR3 length: 13 amino acids. Germline CDR1 reads MGHRA; CDR2 reads YSYEKL. V lost 4 bases, J lost 3 bases, and 10 bases lay in between. Here the CDR3 DNA reads TGCGCCAGCAGCCCCGACAGATACTACGAGCAGTACTTC. Protein product: CASSPDRYYEQYF.